The rows below give T cell receptor beta chains drawn from one sample of a study of cytomegalovirus exposure and HLA in healthy donors. Clones were read by immunoSEQ multiplex PCR, and TCRdb kept only the in-frame ones, dropping some. The data contain more than 150,000 clones, less than 90% of them singletons. Sequenced material: PBMCs. These receptors were obtained from a girl aged 5 to 17 in good health and CMV-seropositive. Both conserved end residues are part of each CDR3. The D gene is left open where the match is weak. Clone size is given for some rows only: seen once, a few or many times, or a class if the clone is expanded.

j_gene | abundance | v_gene | d_gene | CDR3nt | CDR3aa
TRBJ2-1 | once | TRBV29-1 | TRBD2 | TGCAGCCTTAGCGGGCGCCTCTCCTACAATGAGCAGTTCTTC | CSLSGRLSYNEQFF
TRBJ1-1 | few | TRBV6-6 | - | TGTGCCAGCAGGTTAGGACAGTTGAACACTGAAGCTTTCTTT | CASRLGQLNTEAFF
TRBJ1-4 | - | TRBV15 | - | TGTGCCACCAGCCGAGTACAGGGAACTAATGAAAAACTGTTTTTT | CATSRVQGTNEKLFF
TRBJ2-1 | - | TRBV7-9 | TRBD1 | TGTGCCAGCAGGGACAGGGGTGTTGATGAGCAGTTCTTC | CASRDRGVDEQFF
TRBJ2-3 | - | TRBV12-5 | TRBD1 | TGTGCCTCCCAACAGGGGCCAGATACGCAGTATTTT | CASQQGPDTQYF
TRBJ1-3 | - | TRBV5-6 | - | TGTGCCAGCAGCTCGGGGGGACGGCCTGGAAACACCATATATTTT | CASSSGGRPGNTIYF
TRBJ2-1 | - | TRBV4-1 | - | TGCGCCAGCAGCCAAGAGATGGCGGCAGACTACAATGAGCAGTTCTTC | CASSQEMAADYNEQFF
TRBJ2-6 | - | TRBV15 | TRBD1 | TGTGCCACCAGGACAGGGAGCTCTGGGGCCAACGTCCTGACTTTC | CATRTGSSGANVLTF
TRBJ1-6 | - | TRBV11-2 | TRBD1 | TGTGCCAGCAGCCCCGGGACAGCCACTGGTTCACCCCTCCACTTT | CASSPGTATGSPLHF
TRBJ2-7 | - | TRBV5-4 | TRBD1 | TGTGCCAGCAGCTTCCCGGACAGGGGGCACTACGAGCAGTACTTC | CASSFPDRGHYEQYF
TRBJ1-2 | - | TRBV30 | - | TGTGCCTGGAGTGTACTGGCCCGGGGGACTGGCTACACCTTC | CAWSVLARGTGYTF
TRBJ2-1 | few | TRBV5-4 | TRBD1 | TGTGCCAGCAGCCTAGGGCTCAGCTCGACAGGGGCTCACAATGAGCAGTTCTTC | CASSLGLSSTGAHNEQFF
TRBJ2-1 | - | TRBV2 | TRBD1 | TGTGCCAGCAGGGGAATCCGGGACAGGTACAATGAGCAGTTCTTC | CASRGIRDRYNEQFF
TRBJ1-1 | - | TRBV4-3 | - | TGCGCCAGCGGCCAGACCCCGACGGGGTTCACTGAAGCTTTCTTT | CASGQTPTGFTEAFF
TRBJ2-7 | - | TRBV9 | - | TGTGCCAGCAGCGTAGCGCCGACACCCGAAGGCTACGAGCAGTACTTC | CASSVAPTPEGYEQYF
TRBJ1-2 | - | TRBV7-9 | - | TGTGCCAGCAGCTTATCTTATCGGGGGGCAAACTATGGCTACACCTTC | CASSLSYRGANYGYTF
TRBJ2-2 | - | TRBV4-1 | TRBD2 | TGCGCCAGCAGCCAAGATACTAGCGGGAGAGTGAACACCGGGGAGCTGTTTTTT | CASSQDTSGRVNTGELFF
TRBJ2-6 | - | TRBV7-9 | - | TGTGCCAGCAGCCCTGACACGACATCCTCTGGGGCCAACGTCCTGACTTTC | CASSPDTTSSGANVLTF
TRBJ1-1 | few | TRBV5-6 | TRBD1 | TGTGCCAGCAGCTTGGAAGCTACAGGGGTGACTGAAGCTTTCTTT | CASSLEATGVTEAFF
TRBJ2-1 | - | TRBV19 | TRBD2 | TGTGCCAGTAGTATGGTGGCTAGCGGGAACCCGAGCTCCTACAATGAGCAGTTCTTC | CASSMVASGNPSSYNEQFF
TRBJ1-2 | - | TRBV6-5 | TRBD1 | TGTGCCAGCAGCCCCGGACAGGGGAGGAATACCTTC | CASSPGQGRNTF
TRBJ1-5 | - | TRBV4-1 | TRBD1 | TGCGCCAGCAGCCAATGGACAGGGGAAGATCAGCCCCAGCATTTT | CASSQWTGEDQPQHF
TRBJ2-5 | - | TRBV5-6 | - | TGTGCCAGCAGCTTGAACTATGGAGGAGAGACCCAGTACTTC | CASSLNYGGETQYF
TRBJ2-7 | once | TRBV5-1 | - | TGCGCCAGCAGCTTGGCCTCGGATGGGGGCAAGACCTACGAGCAGTACTTC | CASSLASDGGKTYEQYF
TRBJ2-1 | once | TRBV6-4 | - | TGTGCCAGCTCAGAGACAATAGAAACCAGAAACAATGAGCAGTTCTTC | CASSETIETRNNEQFF
TRBJ1-4 | - | TRBV4-1 | - | TGCGCCAGCAGCAGGGCGGGGGGAGCTGAAAAACTGTTTTTT | CASSRAGGAEKLFF
TRBJ1-2 | - | TRBV7-6 | TRBD1 | TGTGCCAGCAGCACAGGGGGGTCTTTTGGCTACACCTTC | CASSTGGSFGYTF
TRBJ1-2 | - | TRBV29-1 | TRBD1 | TGCAGCGTTGTATTGGGGAAGGGGGCGGATGGCTACACCTTC | CSVVLGKGADGYTF
TRBJ1-5 | - | TRBV27 | TRBD1 | TGTGCCAGCAGCCCCGGGACAGATAGCAATCAGCCCCAGCATTTT | CASSPGTDSNQPQHF
TRBJ2-7 | - | TRBV29-1 | TRBD2 | TGCAGCGCAACGCGGGAGCGAAACGAGCAGTACTTC | CSATRERNEQYF
TRBJ1-1 | few | TRBV27 | - | TGTGCCAGCAGGCCCATCGAGCGAAGAGGCACTGAAGCTTTCTTT | CASRPIERRGTEAFF
TRBJ1-2 | - | TRBV5-8 | - | TGTGCCAGCAGCTTGGACGGCGGTGCGGGCTACACCTTC | CASSLDGGAGYTF
TRBJ1-5 | few | TRBV2 | - | TGTGCCAGCAGTGAACAGGGCGAGAGCAATCAGCCCCAGCATTTT | CASSEQGESNQPQHF
TRBJ2-1 | few | TRBV7-2 | TRBD2 | TGTGCCAGCAGCACTAGCGGGAGCTCCTACAATGAGCAGTTCTTC | CASSTSGSSYNEQFF